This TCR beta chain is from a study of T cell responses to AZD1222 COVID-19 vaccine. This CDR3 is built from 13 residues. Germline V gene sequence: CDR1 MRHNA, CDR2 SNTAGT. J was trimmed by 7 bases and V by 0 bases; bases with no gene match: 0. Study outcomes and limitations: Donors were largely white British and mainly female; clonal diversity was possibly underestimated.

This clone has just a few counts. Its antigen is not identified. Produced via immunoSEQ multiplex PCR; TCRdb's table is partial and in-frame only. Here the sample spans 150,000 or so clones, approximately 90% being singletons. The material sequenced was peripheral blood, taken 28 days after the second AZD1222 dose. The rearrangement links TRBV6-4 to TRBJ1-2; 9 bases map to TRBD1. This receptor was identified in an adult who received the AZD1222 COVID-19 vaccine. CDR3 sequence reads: CASSDSTGGGYTF. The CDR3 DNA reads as TGTGCCAGCAGTGACTCGACAGGGGGTGGCTACACCTTC.